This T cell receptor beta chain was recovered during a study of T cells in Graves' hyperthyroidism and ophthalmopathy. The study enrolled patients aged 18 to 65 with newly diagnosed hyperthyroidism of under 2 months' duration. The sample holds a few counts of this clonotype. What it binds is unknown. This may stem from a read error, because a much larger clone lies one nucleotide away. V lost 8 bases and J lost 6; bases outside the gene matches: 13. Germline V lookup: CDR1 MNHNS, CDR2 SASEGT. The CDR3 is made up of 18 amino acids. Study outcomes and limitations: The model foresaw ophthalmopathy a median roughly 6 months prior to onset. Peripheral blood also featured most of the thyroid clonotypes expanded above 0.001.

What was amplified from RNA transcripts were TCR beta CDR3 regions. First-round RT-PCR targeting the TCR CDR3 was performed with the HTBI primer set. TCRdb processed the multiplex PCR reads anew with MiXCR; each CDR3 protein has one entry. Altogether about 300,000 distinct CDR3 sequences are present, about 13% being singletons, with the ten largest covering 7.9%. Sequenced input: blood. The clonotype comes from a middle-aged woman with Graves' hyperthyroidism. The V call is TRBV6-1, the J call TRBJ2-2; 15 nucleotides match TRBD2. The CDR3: CASRPGLAGGFDAGELFF. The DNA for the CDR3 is TGTGCCAGCCGCCCGGGACTAGCGGGAGGATTTGACGCCGGGGAGCTGTTTTTT.